These T cell receptor beta chains were read from a single sample in a study of cytomegalovirus exposure and HLA in healthy donors. Libraries were prepared by immunoSEQ multiplex PCR; TCRdb keeps only in-frame clonotypes and omits some of them. The sample records roughly 160,000 clones, approximately 83% being singletons. The sample was PBMCs. These receptor sequences come from a boy between 2 and 10 years old in good health and CMV-seronegative. The CDR3 runs from the conserved cysteine through the conserved F or W. A D gene is named only where the DNA matches it firmly. A clone size is listed for some rows: how often the clone was seen (once, few, many), or a class if it is expanded.

D gene,J gene,V gene,clone size,CDR3 protein,CDR3 DNA
TRBD1,TRBJ1-2,TRBV4-3,few,CASSQDQGAVGYTF,TGCGCCAGCAGCCAAGATCAGGGGGCGGTTGGCTACACCTTC
TRBD1,TRBJ1-4,TRBV4-3,.,CASSPKDVTGGTKLFF,TGCGCCAGCAGCCCCAAGGACGTGACAGGGGGGACAAAACTGTTTTTT
TRBD2,TRBJ2-1,TRBV9,once,CASSAGGTRGYNEQFF,TGTGCCAGCAGCGCCGGGGGGACTAGAGGCTACAATGAGCAGTTCTTC
.,TRBJ1-1,TRBV11-2,.,CASSPRRGSTEAFF,TGTGCCAGCAGCCCCCGAAGGGGGTCCACTGAAGCTTTCTTT
TRBD1,TRBJ2-5,TRBV7-2,.,CASSSYDREGKTQYF,TGTGCCAGCAGCTCCTACGACAGGGAAGGGAAGACCCAGTACTTC
TRBD1,TRBJ1-5,TRBV27,.,CASSLTGGSGQPQHF,TGTGCCAGCAGTTTAACAGGGGGCTCAGGGCAGCCCCAGCATTTT
.,TRBJ1-2,TRBV19,few,CASSIEGQAVPQFYGYTF,TGTGCCAGTAGTATAGAGGGGCAGGCCGTTCCACAGTTCTATGGCTACACCTTC
.,TRBJ2-1,TRBV30,.,CAWSGDVEQFF,TGTGCCTGGAGTGGCGATGTTGAGCAGTTCTTC
TRBD1,TRBJ1-2,TRBV5-4,few,CASSLGGTGRYGYTF,TGTGCCAGCAGCTTGGGAGGGACAGGTCGGTATGGCTACACCTTC
.,TRBJ2-2,TRBV5-6,.,CASSLGGFTGELFF,TGTGCCAGCAGCTTAGGGGGTTTCACCGGGGAGCTGTTTTTT
.,TRBJ1-5,TRBV7-9,.,CASRIGQRRNQPQHF,TGTGCCAGCAGAATAGGGCAGCGGCGCAATCAGCCCCAGCATTTT
.,TRBJ2-2,TRBV14,.,CASSQDPVITGELFF,TGTGCCAGCAGCCAAGACCCCGTAATAACCGGGGAGCTGTTTTTT
.,TRBJ2-3,TRBV9,.,CASSVLLGTQYF,TGTGCCAGCAGCGTCCTGCTCGGTACGCAGTATTTT
TRBD1,TRBJ2-7,TRBV29-1,few,CSVTGTGGAWEQYF,TGCAGCGTTACCGGGACAGGGGGCGCTTGGGAGCAGTACTTC
TRBD1,TRBJ2-1,TRBV27,.,CASSSGTGGSGQFF,TGTGCCAGCAGTTCCGGGACAGGGGGCTCCGGGCAGTTCTTC
.,TRBJ1-2,TRBV12-5,.,CASGLPRGTFYGYTF,TGTGCTAGTGGTTTGCCTCGAGGGACTTTCTATGGCTACACCTTC
TRBD2,TRBJ2-1,TRBV27,.,CASSPQRERNEQFF,TGTGCCAGCAGCCCGCAGCGGGAGAGGAATGAGCAGTTCTTC
TRBD2,TRBJ2-4,TRBV7-9,.,CASSLWVTSGAKNIQYF,TGTGCCAGCAGCTTATGGGTGACTAGCGGGGCCAAAAACATTCAGTACTTC
TRBD2,TRBJ2-1,TRBV2,.,CASSDRTGGRPYNEQFF,TGTGCCAGCAGTGATCGTACGGGAGGTCGACCCTACAATGAGCAGTTCTTC
.,TRBJ1-3,TRBV19,.,CASSIRGVEDSGNTIYF,TGTGCCAGTAGTATCCGCGGGGTAGAAGACTCTGGAAACACCATATATTTT
TRBD2,TRBJ2-4,TRBV6-1,once,CASSERSGGFKNIQYF,TGTGCCAGCAGTGAACGCTCGGGAGGGTTCAAAAACATTCAGTACTTC
.,TRBJ1-1,TRBV27,.,CASSGPGNTEAFF,TGTGCCAGCAGTGGGCCTGGGAACACTGAAGCTTTCTTT
TRBD2,TRBJ2-1,TRBV5-1,.,CASSLTGLAGGTNEQFF,TGCGCCAGCAGCTTGACGGGACTAGCGGGGGGGACCAATGAGCAGTTCTTC
.,TRBJ1-1,TRBV15,once,CATSRDRGANTEAFF,TGTGCCACCAGCAGAGATCGGGGGGCCAACACTGAAGCTTTCTTT